Listed here are 17 T cell receptor beta chains from one sample, sequenced in a study of high-grade serous ovarian cancer treatment subgroups. Using immunoSEQ multiplex PCR, the repertoire was profiled, and TCRdb retains in-frame clones only, with some absent. The sample comprises around 7,700 clones, 55% to 75% of which are singletons, and 5.5% to 6.5% rests with the top ten. Tumor samples were obtained before definitive surgery or chemotherapy. Sequenced input: tumor tissue. The receptor set was obtained from a human donor with high-grade serous ovarian cancer.

The V gene is TRBV28, the J gene TRBJ1-6, with D possibly TRBD1 on 5 matching bases. With 5 bases removed from V and 5 bases from J, the gap between germline ends came to 16 bases. Germline V gene data show CDR1 as MDHEN and CDR2 as SYDVKM. This CDR3 has 16 residues. CDR3 nucleotide sequence: TGTGCCAGCAGTCCCCACCCCGGGGCAAATAATTCACCCCTCCACTTT. It codes for CASSPHPGANNSPLHF.

The rearrangement joins TRBV11-3 to TRBJ2-1; TRBD2 matches 7 bases. Trimming at V came to 0 bases and at J to 6 bases, leaving 2 bases not matched to a gene. CDR3 size: 14 residues. Germline V gene data show CDR1 as SGHNT and CDR2 as YENEEA. The DNA for the CDR3 is TGTGCCAGCAGCTTAGATGTAGCGGGCAATGAGCAGTTCTTC. Its protein product is CASSLDVAGNEQFF.

This rearrangement joins TRBV7-3 to TRBJ2-5; 8 bases align to TRBD1. Matching the DNA end better, TRBJ2-7 makes the J call doubtful. Germline V CDR1 and CDR2: SGHTA, FQGTGA. CDR3 length equals 15 residues. The CDR3 protein is CASSLATGDSYEQYF. The CDR3 coding sequence is TGTGCCAGCAGCTTAGCGACAGGGGATTCCTACGAGCAGTACTTC.

This clone was picked up a small number of times. The J gene is TRBJ2-2, the V gene TRBV19; 9 nucleotides line up with TRBD2. V shed 8 bases and J 5 bases; nucleotides not matched to a gene: 6. This CDR3 is built from 14 residues. Germline CDR1 and CDR2: LNHDA and SQIVND (reference sequence). The CDR3 DNA reads as TGTGCCAGTGCTAGCGGGATAGGGACCGGGGAGCTGTTTTTT. Its protein is CASASGIGTGELFF.

The V call is TRBV7-3, the J call TRBJ2-1, with D possibly TRBD2 on 5 matching bases. The CDR3 totals 13 residues. CDR1 and CDR2 (germline): SGHTA, FQGTGA. Trimming shortened V by 5 bases and J by 4 bases, and 9 bases separated the two germline ends. The DNA for the CDR3 is TGTGCCAGCAGCACGGACTTATACAATGAGCAGTTCTTC. This translates into CASSTDLYNEQFF.

This clone was observed a few times. The chain carries TRBV27 and TRBJ2-7; D ambiguous. The CDR3 runs 17 residues. The germline V gene encodes CDR1 MNHEY and CDR2 SMNVEV (reference sequence). Between the trimmed V and J ends, which lost 2 bases and 4 bases, there was a span of 21 bases. The CDR3 DNA reads TGTGCCAGCAGTTTAACCAACTCTCGACGTCCTCTTTACGAGCAGTACTTC. Residues: CASSLTNSRRPLYEQYF.

The chain joins TRBV6-5 to TRBJ2-7; TRBD2 agrees at 7 bases. Losses at the gene ends were 10 bases for V and 2 bases for J; bases not matched to a gene: 11. CDR3 length equals 14 residues. The germline gives CDR1 MNHEY, CDR2 SVGAGI. The CDR3 nucleotides are TGTGCCATCAGCCGGGAGCGGGGTACCTACGAGCAGTACTTC. This codes for CAISRERGTYEQYF.

This clone was found once. This CDR3 reads CASRRQTGGYGYTF. CDR3 bases: TGTGCCAGCAGGCGGCAGACTGGGGGCTATGGCTACACCTTC. The chain links TRBV9 to TRBJ1-2; a possible D gene is TRBD1 (5 bases). V dropped 5 bases and J dropped 4 bases, with 15 bases sitting between them. Germline lookup yields CDR1 SGDLS and CDR2 YYNGEE. The CDR3 totals 14 residues.

This chain links TRBV11-3 with TRBJ2-2, with TRBD2 matching over 9 bases. CDR3 length: 15 amino acids. Germline V gives CDR1 SGHNT, CDR2 YENEEA. V lost 3 bases to trimming and J lost 5 bases; unmatched junction nucleotides: 4. This chain's CDR3 is CASSFLAGGTGELFF. CDR3 coding DNA: TGTGCCAGCAGCTTTCTGGCGGGAGGGACCGGGGAGCTGTTTTTT.

This chain connects TRBV19 to TRBJ2-3; D gene unclear. This CDR3 region has 13 residues. V was clipped by 6 bases and J by 0 bases, with 7 bases between them. CDR1 is LNHDA and CDR2 is SQIVND in the germline V gene (reference sequence). Here the CDR3 DNA reads TGTGCCAGTAGGGTCCTGAGCACAGATACGCAGTATTTT. Protein: CASRVLSTDTQYF.

The V and J genes are TRBV5-4 and TRBJ1-1, with D hard to call. This CDR3 has 14 amino acids. Germline CDR1 and CDR2: SGHNT and YYREEE (reference sequence). Trimming cost V 0 bases and J 1 base, with 7 bases left between them. The CDR3 DNA is TGTGCCAGCAGCTTGGAAGTCCAGAACACTGAAGCTTTCTTT. It encodes CASSLEVQNTEAFF.

V gene TRBV11-2 combines with J gene TRBJ1-1; 7 bases line up with TRBD1. V shed 0 bases and J 1 base; nucleotides not matched to a gene: 2. There are 15 residues in the CDR3. Germline CDR1 is SGHAT and CDR2 is FQNNGV. Here the CDR3 reads CASSLEGQSNTEAFF. CDR3 nucleotide sequence: TGTGCCAGCAGCTTAGAGGGACAGTCGAACACTGAAGCTTTCTTT.

The chain links TRBV29-1 to TRBJ2-3, with D tentatively TRBD2 (5 bases). CDR1 and CDR2 (germline): SQVTM, ANQGSEA. This CDR3 has 14 residues. The V gene lost 3 bases and the J gene lost 2 bases, with 12 bases spanning the gap. In nucleotides, the CDR3 is TGCAGCGTTGACGCACTAGGGCTCACAGATACGCAGTATTTT. It is translated as CSVDALGLTDTQYF.

The CDR3 here is CASSPETLAGVPNEQFF. The CDR3 DNA follows: TGTGCCAGCAGCCCGGAGACCCTAGCGGGAGTCCCCAATGAGCAGTTCTTC. The chain carries TRBV7-2 and TRBJ2-1; 10 bases are shared with TRBD2. The CDR3 is made up of 17 amino acids. Trimming at V came to 5 bases and at J to 6 bases, leaving 13 bases not matched to a gene. CDR1 is SGHTA and CDR2 is FQGNSA in the germline V gene.

In its sample, this clone was seen once. The CDR3 DNA is TGTGCCAGCAGTTATTCTTACGACGAGCAGTACTTC. Translation: CASSYSYDEQYF. The rearrangement joins TRBV6-5 to TRBJ2-7; no clear D gene. The V and J ends lost 3 bases and 5 bases respectively, with 8 bases between them. Germline-derived CDR1 and CDR2 are MNHEY and SVGAGI. The CDR3 has 12 amino acids.

The chain joins TRBV5-1 to TRBJ2-5; D is unresolved. V was cut by 5 bases and J by 5 bases, with 7 bases left in between. Per the germline V gene, CDR1 is SGHRS and CDR2 is YFSETQ. The CDR3 is made up of 11 amino acids. CDR3 nucleotide sequence: TGCGCCAGCAGGGAGTGGGAGACCCAGTACTTC. This gives the protein CASREWETQYF.

The rearrangement joins TRBV6-5 to TRBJ2-3; possible D gene TRBD2, 5 bases. Germline assignment: CDR1 MNHEY and CDR2 SVGAGI. The germline V and J ends were trimmed by 5 bases and 2 bases, with 8 bases remaining between them. The CDR3 spans 13 residues. The CDR3 loop is CASSTTNTDTQYF. The CDR3 DNA reads TGTGCCAGCAGTACGACTAACACAGATACGCAGTATTTT.